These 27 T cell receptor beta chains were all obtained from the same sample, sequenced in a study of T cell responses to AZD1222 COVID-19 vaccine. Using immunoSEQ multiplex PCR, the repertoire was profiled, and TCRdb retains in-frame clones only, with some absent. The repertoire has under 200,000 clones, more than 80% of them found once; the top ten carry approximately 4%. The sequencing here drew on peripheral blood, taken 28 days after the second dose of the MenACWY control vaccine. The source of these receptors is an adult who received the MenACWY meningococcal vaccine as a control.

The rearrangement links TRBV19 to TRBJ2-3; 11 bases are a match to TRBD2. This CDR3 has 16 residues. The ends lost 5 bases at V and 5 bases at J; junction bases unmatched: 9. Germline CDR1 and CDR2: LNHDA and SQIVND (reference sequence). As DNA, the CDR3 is TGTGCCAGTAGTCCAGGGACTAGCGGTGCCAGAGATACGCAGTATTTT. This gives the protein CASSPGTSGARDTQYF.

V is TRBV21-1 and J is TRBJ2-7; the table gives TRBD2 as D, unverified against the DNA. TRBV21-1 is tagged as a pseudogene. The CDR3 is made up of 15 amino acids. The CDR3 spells CASSKGPLAGGEQYF. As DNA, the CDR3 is TGTGCCAGCAGCAAAGGACCGCTAGCGGGAGGCGAGCAGTACTTC.

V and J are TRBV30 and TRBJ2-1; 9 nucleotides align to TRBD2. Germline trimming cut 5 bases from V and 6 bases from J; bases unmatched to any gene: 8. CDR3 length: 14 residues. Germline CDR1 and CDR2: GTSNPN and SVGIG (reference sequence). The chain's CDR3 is CAWRSSGNLNEQFF. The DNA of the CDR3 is TGTGCCTGGCGCTCTAGCGGGAACCTCAATGAGCAGTTCTTC.

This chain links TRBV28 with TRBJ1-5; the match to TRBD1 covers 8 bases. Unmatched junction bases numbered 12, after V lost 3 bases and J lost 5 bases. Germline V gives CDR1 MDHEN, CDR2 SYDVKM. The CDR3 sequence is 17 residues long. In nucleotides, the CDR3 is TGTGCCAGCAGTTTCTCTCTCGGACAGGGTGTCGATCAGCCCCAGCATTTT. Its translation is CASSFSLGQGVDQPQHF.

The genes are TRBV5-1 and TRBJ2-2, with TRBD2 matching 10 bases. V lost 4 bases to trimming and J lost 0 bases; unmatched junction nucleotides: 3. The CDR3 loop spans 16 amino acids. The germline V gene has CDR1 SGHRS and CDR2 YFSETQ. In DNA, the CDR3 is TGCGCCAGCAGCGGACTAGCGGCCGCGAACACCGGGGAGCTGTTTTTT. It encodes CASSGLAAANTGELFF.

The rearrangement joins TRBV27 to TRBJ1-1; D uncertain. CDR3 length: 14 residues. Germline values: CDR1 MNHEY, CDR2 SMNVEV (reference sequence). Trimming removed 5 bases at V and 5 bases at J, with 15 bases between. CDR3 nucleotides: TGTGCCAGCAGTCCCTGGGCCGGGGATACTGAAGCTTTCTTT. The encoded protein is CASSPWAGDTEAFF.

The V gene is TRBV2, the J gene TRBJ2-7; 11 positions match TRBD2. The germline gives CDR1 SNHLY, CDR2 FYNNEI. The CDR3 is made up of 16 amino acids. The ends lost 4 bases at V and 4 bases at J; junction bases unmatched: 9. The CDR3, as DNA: TGTGCCAGCAGTGGTGATAGCGGGAGGGCCGGATACGAGCAGTACTTC. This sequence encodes CASSGDSGRAGYEQYF.

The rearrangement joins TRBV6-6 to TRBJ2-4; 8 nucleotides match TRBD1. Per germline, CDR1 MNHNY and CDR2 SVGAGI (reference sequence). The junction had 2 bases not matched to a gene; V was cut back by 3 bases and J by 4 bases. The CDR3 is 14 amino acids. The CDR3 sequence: CASSYRTGKNIQYF. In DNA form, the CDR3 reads TGTGCCAGCAGTTATAGGACAGGGAAAAACATTCAGTACTTC.

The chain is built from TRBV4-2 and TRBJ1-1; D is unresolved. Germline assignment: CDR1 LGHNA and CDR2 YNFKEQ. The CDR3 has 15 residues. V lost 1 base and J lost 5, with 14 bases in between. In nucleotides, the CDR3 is TGTGCCAGCAGCCAAGCGGGTGGAGGGCGTACTGAAGCTTTCTTT. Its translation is CASSQAGGGRTEAFF.

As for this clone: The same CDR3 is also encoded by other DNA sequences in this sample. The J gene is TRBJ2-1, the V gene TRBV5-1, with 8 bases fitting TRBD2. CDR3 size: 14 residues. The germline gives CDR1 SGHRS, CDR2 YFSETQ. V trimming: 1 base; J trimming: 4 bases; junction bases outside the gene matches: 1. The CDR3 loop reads CASSLTSGYNEQFF. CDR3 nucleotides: TGCGCCAGCAGCTTGACTAGCGGATACAATGAGCAGTTCTTC.

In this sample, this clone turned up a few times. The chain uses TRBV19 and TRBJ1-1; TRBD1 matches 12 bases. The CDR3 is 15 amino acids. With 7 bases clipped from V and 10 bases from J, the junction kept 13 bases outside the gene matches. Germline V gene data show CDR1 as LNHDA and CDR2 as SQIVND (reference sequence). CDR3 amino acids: CASTLRDRGRDPAFF. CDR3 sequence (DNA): TGTGCCAGTACCCTGCGGGACAGGGGGCGAGATCCAGCTTTCTTT.

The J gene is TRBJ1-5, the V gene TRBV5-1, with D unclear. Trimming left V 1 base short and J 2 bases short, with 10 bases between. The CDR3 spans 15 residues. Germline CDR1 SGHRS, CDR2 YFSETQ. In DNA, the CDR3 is TGCGCCAGCAGCTTGCTGGGCCTGGGCAATCAGCCCCAGCATTTT. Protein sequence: CASSLLGLGNQPQHF. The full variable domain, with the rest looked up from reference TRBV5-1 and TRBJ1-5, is KAGVTQTPRYLIKTRGQQVTLSCSPISGHRSVSWYQQTPGQGLQFLFEYFSETQRNKGNFPGRFSGRQFSNSRSEMNVSTLELGDSALYLCASSLLGLGNQPQHFGDGTRLSIL.

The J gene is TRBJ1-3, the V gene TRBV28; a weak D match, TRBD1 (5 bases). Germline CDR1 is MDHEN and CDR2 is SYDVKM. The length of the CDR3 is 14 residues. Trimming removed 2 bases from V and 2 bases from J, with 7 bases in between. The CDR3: CASSLRGPGNTIYF. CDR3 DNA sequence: TGTGCCAGCAGTTTAAGGGGTCCTGGAAACACCATATATTTT.

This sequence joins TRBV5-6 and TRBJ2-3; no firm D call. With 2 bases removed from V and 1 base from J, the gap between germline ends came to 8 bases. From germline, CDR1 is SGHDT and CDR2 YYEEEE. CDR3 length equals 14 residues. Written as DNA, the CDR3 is TGTGCCAGCAGCTTTAAAGGTCGCACAGATACGCAGTATTTT. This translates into CASSFKGRTDTQYF.

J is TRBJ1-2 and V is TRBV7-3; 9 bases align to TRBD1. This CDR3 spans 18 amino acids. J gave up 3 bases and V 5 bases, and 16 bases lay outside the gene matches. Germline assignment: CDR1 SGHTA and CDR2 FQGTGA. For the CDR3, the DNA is TGTGCCAGCAGCCTCACCTCGCTACCGGGACAGGGTGACTATGGCTACACCTTC. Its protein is CASSLTSLPGQGDYGYTF.

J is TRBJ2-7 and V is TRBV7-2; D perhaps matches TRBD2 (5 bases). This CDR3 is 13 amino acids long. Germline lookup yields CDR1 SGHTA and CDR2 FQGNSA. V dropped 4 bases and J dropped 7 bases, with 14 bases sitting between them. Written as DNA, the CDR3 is TGTGCCAGCAGCTCTGGCTACCCGGGAGAGCAGTACTTC. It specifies CASSSGYPGEQYF.

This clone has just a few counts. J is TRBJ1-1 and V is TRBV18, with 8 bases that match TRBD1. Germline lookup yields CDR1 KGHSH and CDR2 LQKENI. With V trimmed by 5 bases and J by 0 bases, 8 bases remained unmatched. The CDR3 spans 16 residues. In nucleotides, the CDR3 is TGTGCCAGCTCATACCGGGACAGGATTATGAACACTGAAGCTTTCTTT. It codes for CASSYRDRIMNTEAFF.

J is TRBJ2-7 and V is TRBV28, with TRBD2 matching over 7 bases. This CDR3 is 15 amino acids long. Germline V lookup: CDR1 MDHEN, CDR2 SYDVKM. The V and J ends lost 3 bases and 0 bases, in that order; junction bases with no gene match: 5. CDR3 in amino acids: CASSFGGSTSYEQYF. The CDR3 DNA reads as TGTGCCAGCAGTTTCGGCGGGAGTACCTCCTACGAGCAGTACTTC.

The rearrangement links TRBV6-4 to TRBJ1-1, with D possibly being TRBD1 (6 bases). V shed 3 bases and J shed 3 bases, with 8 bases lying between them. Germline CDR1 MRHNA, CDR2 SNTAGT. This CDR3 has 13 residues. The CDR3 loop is CASSEQGYTEAFF. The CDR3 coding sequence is TGTGCCAGCAGTGAACAGGGTTACACTGAAGCTTTCTTT.

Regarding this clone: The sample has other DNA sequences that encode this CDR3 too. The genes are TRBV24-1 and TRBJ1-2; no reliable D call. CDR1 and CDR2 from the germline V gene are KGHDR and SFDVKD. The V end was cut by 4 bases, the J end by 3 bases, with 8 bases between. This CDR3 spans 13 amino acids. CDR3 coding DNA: TGTGCCACCAGTGACGGCGGACACTATGGCTACACCTTC. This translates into CATSDGGHYGYTF.

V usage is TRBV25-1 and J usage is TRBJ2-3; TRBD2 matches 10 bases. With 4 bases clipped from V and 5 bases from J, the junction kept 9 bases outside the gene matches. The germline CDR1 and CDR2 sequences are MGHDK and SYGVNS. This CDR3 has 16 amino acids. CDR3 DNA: TGTGCCAGCAGTGCCCCGCTAGCGGGAGTAGGAGATACGCAGTATTTT. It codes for CASSAPLAGVGDTQYF.

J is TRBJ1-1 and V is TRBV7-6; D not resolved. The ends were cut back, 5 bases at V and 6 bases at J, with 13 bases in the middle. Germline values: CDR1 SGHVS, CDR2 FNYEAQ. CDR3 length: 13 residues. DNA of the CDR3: TGTGCCAGCAGCACACTTTCGGTGGCTGAAGCTTTCTTT. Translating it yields CASSTLSVAEAFF. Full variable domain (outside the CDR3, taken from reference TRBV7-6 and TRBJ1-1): GAGVSQSPRYKVTKRGQDVALRCDPISGHVSLYWYRQALGQGPEFLTYFNYEAQQDKSGLPNDRFSAERPEGSISTLTIQRTEQRDSAMYRCASSTLSVAEAFFGQGTRLTVV.

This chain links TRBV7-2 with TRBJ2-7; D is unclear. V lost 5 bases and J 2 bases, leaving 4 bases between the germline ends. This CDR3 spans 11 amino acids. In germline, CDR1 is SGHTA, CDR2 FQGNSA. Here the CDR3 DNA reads TGTGCCAGCAGCCGTGCCTACGAGCAGTACTTC. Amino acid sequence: CASSRAYEQYF.

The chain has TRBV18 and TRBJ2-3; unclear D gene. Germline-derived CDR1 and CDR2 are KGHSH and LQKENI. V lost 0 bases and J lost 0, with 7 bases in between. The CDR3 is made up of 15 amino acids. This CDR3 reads CASSPPASSTDTQYF. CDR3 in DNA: TGTGCCAGCTCACCACCGGCCTCTAGCACAGATACGCAGTATTTT. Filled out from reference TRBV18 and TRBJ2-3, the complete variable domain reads NAGVMQNPRHLVRRRGQEARLRCSPMKGHSHVYWYRQLPEEGLKFMVYLQKENIIDESGMPKERFSAEFPKEGPSILRIQQVVRGDSAAYFCASSPPASSTDTQYFGPGTRLTVL.

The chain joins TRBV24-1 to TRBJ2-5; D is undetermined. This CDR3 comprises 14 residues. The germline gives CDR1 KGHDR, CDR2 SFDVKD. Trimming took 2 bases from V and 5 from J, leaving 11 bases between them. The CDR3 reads CATSDSPDLETQYF. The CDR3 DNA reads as TGTGCCACCAGTGATTCCCCGGACCTGGAGACCCAGTACTTC.

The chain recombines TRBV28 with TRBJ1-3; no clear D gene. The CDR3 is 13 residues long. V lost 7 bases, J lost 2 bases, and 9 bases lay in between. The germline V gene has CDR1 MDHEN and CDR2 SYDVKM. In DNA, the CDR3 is TGTGCCAGCACGGGAATGGCTGGAAACACCATATATTTT. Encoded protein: CASTGMAGNTIYF.

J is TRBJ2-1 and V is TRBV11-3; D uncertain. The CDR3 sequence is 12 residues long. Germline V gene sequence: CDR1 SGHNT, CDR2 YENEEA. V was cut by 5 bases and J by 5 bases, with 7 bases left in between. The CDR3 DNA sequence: TGTGCCAGCAGCCATATAAACAATGAGCAGTTCTTC. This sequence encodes CASSHINNEQFF.